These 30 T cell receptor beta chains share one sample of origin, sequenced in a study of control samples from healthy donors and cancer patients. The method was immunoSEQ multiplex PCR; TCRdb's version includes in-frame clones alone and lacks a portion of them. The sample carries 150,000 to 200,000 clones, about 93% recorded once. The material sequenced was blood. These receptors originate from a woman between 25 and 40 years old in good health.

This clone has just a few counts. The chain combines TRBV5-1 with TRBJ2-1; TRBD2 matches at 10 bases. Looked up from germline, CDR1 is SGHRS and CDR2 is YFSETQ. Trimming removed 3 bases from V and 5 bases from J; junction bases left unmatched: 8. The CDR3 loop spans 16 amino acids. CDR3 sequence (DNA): TGCGCCAGCAGCTCCTTAGCGGGGGGAACAAACAATGAGCAGTTCTTC. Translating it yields CASSSLAGGTNNEQFF. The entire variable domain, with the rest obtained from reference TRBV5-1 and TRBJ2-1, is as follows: KAGVTQTPRYLIKTRGQQVTLSCSPISGHRSVSWYQQTPGQGLQFLFEYFSETQRNKGNFPGRFSGRQFSNSRSEMNVSTLELGDSALYLCASSSLAGGTNNEQFFGPGTRLTVL.

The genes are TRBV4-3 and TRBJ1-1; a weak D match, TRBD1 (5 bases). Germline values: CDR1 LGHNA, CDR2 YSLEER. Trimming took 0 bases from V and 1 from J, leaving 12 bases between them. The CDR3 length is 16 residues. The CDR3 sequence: CASSQDFQGANTEAFF. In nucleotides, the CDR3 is TGCGCCAGCAGCCAAGATTTCCAGGGTGCGAACACTGAAGCTTTCTTT.

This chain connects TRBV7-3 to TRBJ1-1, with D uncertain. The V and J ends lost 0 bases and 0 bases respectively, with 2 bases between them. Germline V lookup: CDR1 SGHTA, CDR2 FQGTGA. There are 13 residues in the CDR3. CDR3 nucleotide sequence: TGTGCCAGCAGCTTAACCATGAACACTGAAGCTTTCTTT. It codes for CASSLTMNTEAFF.

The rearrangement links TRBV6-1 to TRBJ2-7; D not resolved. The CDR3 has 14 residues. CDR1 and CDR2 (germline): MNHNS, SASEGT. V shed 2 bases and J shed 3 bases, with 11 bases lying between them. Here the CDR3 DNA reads TGTGCCAGCAGTGAATCCCGGGTGTTCTACGAGCAGTACTTC. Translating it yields CASSESRVFYEQYF.

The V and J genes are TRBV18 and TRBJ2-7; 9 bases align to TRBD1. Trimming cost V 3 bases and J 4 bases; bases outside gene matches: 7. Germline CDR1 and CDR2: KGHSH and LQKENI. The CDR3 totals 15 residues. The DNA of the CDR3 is TGTGCCAGCTCACCCGGGACAGGGAGTAAGTACGAGCAGTACTTC. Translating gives CASSPGTGSKYEQYF.

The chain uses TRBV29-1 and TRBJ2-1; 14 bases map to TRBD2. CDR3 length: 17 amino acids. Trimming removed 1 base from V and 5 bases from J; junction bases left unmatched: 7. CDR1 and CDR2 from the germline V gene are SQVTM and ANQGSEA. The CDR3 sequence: CSVEGQETSGRDNEQFF. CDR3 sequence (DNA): TGCAGCGTTGAAGGGCAGGAGACTAGCGGGAGGGACAATGAGCAGTTCTTC.

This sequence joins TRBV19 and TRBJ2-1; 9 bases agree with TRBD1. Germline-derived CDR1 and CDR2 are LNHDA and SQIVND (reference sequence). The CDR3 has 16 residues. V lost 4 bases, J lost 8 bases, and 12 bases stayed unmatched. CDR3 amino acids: CASSREPGQGLYEQFF. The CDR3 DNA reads TGTGCCAGTAGTAGGGAACCGGGACAGGGACTCTATGAGCAGTTCTTC.

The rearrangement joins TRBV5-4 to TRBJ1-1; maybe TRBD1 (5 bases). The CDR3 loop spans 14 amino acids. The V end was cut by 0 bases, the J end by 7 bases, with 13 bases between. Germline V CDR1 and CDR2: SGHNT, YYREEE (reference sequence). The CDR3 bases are TGTGCCAGCAGCTTGGGGCCGGGGGTCGGTGAAGCTTTCTTT. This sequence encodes CASSLGPGVGEAFF.

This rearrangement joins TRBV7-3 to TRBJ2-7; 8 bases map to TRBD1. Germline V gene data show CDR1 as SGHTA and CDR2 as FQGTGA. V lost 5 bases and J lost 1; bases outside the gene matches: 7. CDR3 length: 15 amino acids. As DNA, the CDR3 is TGTGCCAGCAGCCTCTCAGGGGGCGGGTCCTACGAGCAGTACTTC. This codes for CASSLSGGGSYEQYF.

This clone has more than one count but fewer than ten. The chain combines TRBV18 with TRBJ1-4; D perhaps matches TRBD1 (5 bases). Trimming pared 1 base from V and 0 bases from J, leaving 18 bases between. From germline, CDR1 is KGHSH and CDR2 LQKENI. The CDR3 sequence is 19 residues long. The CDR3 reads CASSPRPGLQFATNEKLFF. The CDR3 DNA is TGTGCCAGCTCACCACGGCCGGGACTCCAATTCGCAACTAATGAAAAACTGTTTTTT. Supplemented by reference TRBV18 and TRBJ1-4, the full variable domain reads NAGVMQNPRHLVRRRGQEARLRCSPMKGHSHVYWYRQLPEEGLKFMVYLQKENIIDESGMPKERFSAEFPKEGPSILRIQQVVRGDSAAYFCASSPRPGLQFATNEKLFFGSGTQLSVL.

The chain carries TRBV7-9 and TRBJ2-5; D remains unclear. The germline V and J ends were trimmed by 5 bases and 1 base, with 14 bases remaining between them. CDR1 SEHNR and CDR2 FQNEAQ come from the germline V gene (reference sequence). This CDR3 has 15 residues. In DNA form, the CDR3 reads TGTGCCAGCAGCATTGTTCAGTGGACCCAAGAGACCCAGTACTTC. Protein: CASSIVQWTQETQYF.

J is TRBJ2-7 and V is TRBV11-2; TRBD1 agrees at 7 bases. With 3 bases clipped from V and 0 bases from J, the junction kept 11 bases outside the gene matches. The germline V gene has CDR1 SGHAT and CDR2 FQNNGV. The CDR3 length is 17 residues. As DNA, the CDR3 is TGTGCCAGCAGCTTTGGGGGTATTAGGGACAGCTCCTACGAGCAGTACTTC. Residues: CASSFGGIRDSSYEQYF.

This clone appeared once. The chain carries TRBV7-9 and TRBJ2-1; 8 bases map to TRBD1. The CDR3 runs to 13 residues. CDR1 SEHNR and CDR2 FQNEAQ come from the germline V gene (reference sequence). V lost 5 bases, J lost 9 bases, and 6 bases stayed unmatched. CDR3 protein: CASSTTGASEQFF. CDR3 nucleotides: TGTGCCAGCAGCACGACAGGGGCGAGTGAGCAGTTCTTC. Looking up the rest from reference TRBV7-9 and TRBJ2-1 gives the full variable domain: DTGVSQNPRHKITKRGQNVTFRCDPISEHNRLYWYRQTLGQGPEFLTYFQNEAQLEKSRLLSDRFSAERPKGSFSTLEIQRTEQGDSAMYLCASSTTGASEQFFGPGTRLTVL.

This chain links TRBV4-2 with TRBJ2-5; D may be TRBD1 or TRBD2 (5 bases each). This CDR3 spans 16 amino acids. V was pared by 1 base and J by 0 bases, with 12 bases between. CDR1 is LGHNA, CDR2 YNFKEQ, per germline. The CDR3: CASSQVGPTYQETQYF. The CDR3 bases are TGTGCCAGCAGCCAAGTGGGACCGACGTACCAAGAGACCCAGTACTTC.

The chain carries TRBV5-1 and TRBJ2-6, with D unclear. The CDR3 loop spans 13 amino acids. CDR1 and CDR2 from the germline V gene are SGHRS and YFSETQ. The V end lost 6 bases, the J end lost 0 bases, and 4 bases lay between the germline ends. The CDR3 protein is CASTPSGANVLTF. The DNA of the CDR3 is TGCGCCAGCACTCCCTCTGGGGCCAACGTCCTGACTTTC.

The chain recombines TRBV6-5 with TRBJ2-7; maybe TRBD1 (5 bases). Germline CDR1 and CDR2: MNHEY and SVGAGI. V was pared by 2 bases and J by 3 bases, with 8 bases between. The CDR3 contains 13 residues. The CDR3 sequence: CASSYTQGYEQYF. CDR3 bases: TGTGCCAGCAGTTACACGCAGGGCTACGAGCAGTACTTC.

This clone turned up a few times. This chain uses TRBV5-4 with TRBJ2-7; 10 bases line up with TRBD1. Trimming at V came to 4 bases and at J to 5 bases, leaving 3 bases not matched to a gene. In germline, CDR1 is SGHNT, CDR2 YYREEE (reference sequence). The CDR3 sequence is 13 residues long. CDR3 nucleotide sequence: TGTGCCAGCAGCAAGGACAGGGGGGACGAGCAGTACTTC. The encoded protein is CASSKDRGDEQYF.

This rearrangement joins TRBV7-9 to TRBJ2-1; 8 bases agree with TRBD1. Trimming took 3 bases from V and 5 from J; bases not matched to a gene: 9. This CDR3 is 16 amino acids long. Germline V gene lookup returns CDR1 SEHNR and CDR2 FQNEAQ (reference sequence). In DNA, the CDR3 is TGTGCCAGCAGCTTCCGACAGGGGCCCGGTGACAATGAGCAGTTCTTC. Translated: CASSFRQGPGDNEQFF.

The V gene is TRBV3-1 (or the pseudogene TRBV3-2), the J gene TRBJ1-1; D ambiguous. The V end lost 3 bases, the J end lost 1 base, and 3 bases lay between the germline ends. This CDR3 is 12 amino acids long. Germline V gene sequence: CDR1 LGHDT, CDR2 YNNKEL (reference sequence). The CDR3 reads CASSQGNTEAFF. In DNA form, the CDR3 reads TGTGCCAGCAGCCAGGGGAACACTGAAGCTTTCTTT.

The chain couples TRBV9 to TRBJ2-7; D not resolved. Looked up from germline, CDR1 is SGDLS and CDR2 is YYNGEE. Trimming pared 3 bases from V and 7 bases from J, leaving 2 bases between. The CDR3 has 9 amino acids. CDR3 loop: CASSEEQYF. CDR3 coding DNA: TGTGCCAGCAGCGAAGAGCAGTACTTC.

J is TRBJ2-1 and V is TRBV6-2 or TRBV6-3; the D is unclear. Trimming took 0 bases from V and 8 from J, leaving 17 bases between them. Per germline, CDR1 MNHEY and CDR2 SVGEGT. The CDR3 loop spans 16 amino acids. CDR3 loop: CASSYSIQRQRDEQFF. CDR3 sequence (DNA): TGTGCCAGCAGTTACTCGATACAGCGCCAGCGAGATGAGCAGTTCTTC.

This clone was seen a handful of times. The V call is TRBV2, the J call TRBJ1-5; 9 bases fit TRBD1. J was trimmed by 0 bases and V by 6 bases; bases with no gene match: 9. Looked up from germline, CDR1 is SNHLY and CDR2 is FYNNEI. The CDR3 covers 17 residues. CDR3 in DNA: TGTGCCAGCAGGCCGGGACAGGGACCTTATAGCAATCAGCCCCAGCATTTT. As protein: CASRPGQGPYSNQPQHF.

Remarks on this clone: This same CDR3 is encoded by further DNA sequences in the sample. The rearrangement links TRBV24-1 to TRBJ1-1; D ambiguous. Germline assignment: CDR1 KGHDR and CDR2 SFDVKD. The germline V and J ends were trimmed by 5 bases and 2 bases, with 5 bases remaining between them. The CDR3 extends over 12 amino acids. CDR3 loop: CATSGPNTEAFF. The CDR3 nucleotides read TGTGCCACCAGTGGTCCCAACACTGAAGCTTTCTTT.

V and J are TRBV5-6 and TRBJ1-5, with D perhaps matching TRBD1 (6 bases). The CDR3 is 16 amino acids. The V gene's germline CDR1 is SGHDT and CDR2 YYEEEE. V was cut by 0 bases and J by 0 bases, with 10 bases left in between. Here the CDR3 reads CASSLGIGGSNQPQHF. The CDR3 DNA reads TGTGCCAGCAGCTTGGGGATAGGGGGTAGCAATCAGCCCCAGCATTTT.

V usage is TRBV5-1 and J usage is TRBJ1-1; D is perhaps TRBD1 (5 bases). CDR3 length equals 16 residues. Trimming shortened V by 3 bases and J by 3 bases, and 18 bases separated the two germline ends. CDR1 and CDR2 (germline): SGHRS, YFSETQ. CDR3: CASSSGAQTPDTEAFF. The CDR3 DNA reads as TGCGCCAGCAGCTCCGGGGCCCAGACGCCGGACACTGAAGCTTTCTTT.

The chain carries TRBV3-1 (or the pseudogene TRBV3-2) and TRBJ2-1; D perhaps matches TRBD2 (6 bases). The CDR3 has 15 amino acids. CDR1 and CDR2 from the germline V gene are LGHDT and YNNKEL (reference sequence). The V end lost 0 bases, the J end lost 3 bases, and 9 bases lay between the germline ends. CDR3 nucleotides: TGTGCCAGCAGCCAAGATCGGGAGAGCTACAATGAGCAGTTCTTC. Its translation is CASSQDRESYNEQFF.

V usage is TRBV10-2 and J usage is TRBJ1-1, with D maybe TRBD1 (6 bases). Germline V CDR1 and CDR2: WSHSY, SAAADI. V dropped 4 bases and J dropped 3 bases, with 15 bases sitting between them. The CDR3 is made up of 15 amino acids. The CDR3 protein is CASSAVQGGHTEAFF. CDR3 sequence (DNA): TGCGCCAGCAGTGCCGTACAGGGAGGACACACTGAAGCTTTCTTT.

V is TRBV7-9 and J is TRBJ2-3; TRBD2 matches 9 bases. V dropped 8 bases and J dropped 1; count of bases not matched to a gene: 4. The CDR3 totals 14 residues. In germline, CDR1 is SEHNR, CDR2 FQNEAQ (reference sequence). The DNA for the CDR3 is TGTGCCAGCCGCCGGACTAGCGGCACAGATACGCAGTATTTT. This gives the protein CASRRTSGTDTQYF.

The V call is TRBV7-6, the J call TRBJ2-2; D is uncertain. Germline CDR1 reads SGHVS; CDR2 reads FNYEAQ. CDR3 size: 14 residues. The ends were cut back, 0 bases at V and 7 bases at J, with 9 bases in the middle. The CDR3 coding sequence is TGTGCCAGCAGCTTAGCAGGCCCCGGCGGGGAGCTGTTTTTT. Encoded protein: CASSLAGPGGELFF.

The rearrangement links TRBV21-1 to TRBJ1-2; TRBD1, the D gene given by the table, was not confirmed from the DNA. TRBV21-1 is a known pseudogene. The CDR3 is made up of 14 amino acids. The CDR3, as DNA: TGTGCCAGCAGCAAACAGGGAGACAGGCATGGCTACACCTTC. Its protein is CASSKQGDRHGYTF.